What follows describes a single T cell receptor (beta chain). The antigen remains unidentified. This specimen belongs to a study of cytotoxic CD8 clonotypes in ibrutinib-treated CLL. Across the whole study: Sequencing produced an average of roughly 230,000 productive templates and about 99,000 productive rearrangements per sample.

Study conclusions and caveats: Public clonotypes, rarely seen, contracted or held steady on treatment. Clonality increased at ibrutinib response, then returned toward baseline at progression.

The CDR3 is made up of 15 amino acids. The germline V gene has CDR1 SGHKS and CDR2 YYEKEE (reference sequence). V shed 4 bases and J shed 4 bases, with 17 bases lying between them. Clones were sequenced by immunoSEQ multiplex PCR, and TCRdb holds only the in-frame ones, with some missing. The repertoire holds over 70,000 clones, with 70% to 80% as singletons. The receptor's source is a human donor with chronic lymphocytic leukemia. The chain links TRBV5-5 to TRBJ1-1, with D possibly matching TRBD1 (5 bases). Sequencing used PBMCs, obtained after 12 months of ibrutinib treatment. The CDR3 here is CASSPRVSSGTEAFF. In DNA form, the CDR3 reads TGTGCCAGCAGCCCCAGGGTGTCCTCGGGCACTGAAGCTTTCTTT. The whole variable domain, remainder taken from reference TRBV5-5 and TRBJ1-1, is DAGVTQSPTHLIKTRGQQVTLRCSPISGHKSVSWYQQVLGQGPQFIFQYYEKEERGRGNFPDRFSARQFPNYSSELNVNALLLGDSALYLCASSPRVSSGTEAFFGQGTRLTVV.